Each of the 9 T cell receptor beta chains below was sequenced from the same sample in a study of blood T cell repertoires in COVID-19. The protocol was immunoSEQ multiplex PCR, while the TCRdb copy is restricted to in-frame clones and leaves out a portion. The sample consists of around 300,000 clones, more than 80% of them appearing once. Sequencing used PBMCs or T cells enriched from blood (not recorded which). These receptors were collected from a woman aged 18-29 years who had recovered from COVID-19.

This chain connects TRBV10-3 to TRBJ1-2; D is uncertain. The CDR3 is 15 amino acids. V was trimmed by 0 bases and J by 7 bases, leaving 15 bases between them. CDR1 is ENHRY and CDR2 is SYGVKD in the germline V gene. The CDR3 region is CAISESRENYGGYTF. Here the CDR3 DNA reads TGTGCCATCAGTGAGTCTAGGGAGAATTACGGTGGCTACACCTTC.

This chain links TRBV19 with TRBJ1-1; 10 bases are a match to TRBD1. This CDR3 comprises 15 residues. Unmatched junction bases numbered 3, after V lost 1 base and J lost 4 bases. Per the germline V gene, CDR1 is LNHDA and CDR2 is SQIVND (reference sequence). The CDR3 region is CASSIVGTGVTEAFF. The CDR3 DNA follows: TGTGCCAGTAGTATAGTTGGGACAGGGGTCACTGAAGCTTTCTTT.

V and J are TRBV7-2 and TRBJ2-5, with D maybe TRBD2 (6 bases). The CDR3 runs to 15 residues. Germline V gene lookup returns CDR1 SGHTA and CDR2 FQGNSA. Trimming removed 5 bases from V and 5 bases from J, with 18 bases in between. The CDR3 spells CASSPHRGIKETQYF. The DNA of the CDR3 is TGTGCCAGCAGCCCGCACCGGGGGATAAAGGAGACCCAGTACTTC.

The rearrangement uses TRBV28 and TRBJ2-5, with 8 positions matching TRBD2. Germline V lookup: CDR1 MDHEN, CDR2 SYDVKM. V trimming: 1 base; J trimming: 6 bases; junction bases outside the gene matches: 7. CDR3 length equals 15 residues. The CDR3 DNA is TGTGCCAGCAGTTTATCCGGGGGGGCCGGAAAGACCCAGTACTTC. As protein: CASSLSGGAGKTQYF.

The gene calls are TRBV30 and TRBJ1-6, with 8 positions matching TRBD1. The CDR3 is made up of 15 amino acids. Germline V gene sequence: CDR1 GTSNPN, CDR2 SVGIG (reference sequence). The V and J ends lost 0 bases and 7 bases, in that order; junction bases with no gene match: 5. The CDR3 DNA sequence: TGTGCCTGGAGTGTACGGCAGGGGGCCAATTCACCCCTCCACTTT. It codes for CAWSVRQGANSPLHF. Based on the CDR3 plus reference TRBV30 and TRBJ1-6, the full variable domain is SQTIHQWPATLVQPVGSPLSLECTVEGTSNPNLYWYRQAAGRGLQLLFYSVGIGQISSEVPQNLSASRPQDRQFILSSKKLLLSDSGFYLCAWSVRQGANSPLHFGNGTRLTVT.

The V gene is TRBV5-1, the J gene TRBJ2-1; 8 bases align to TRBD2. V lost 0 bases, J lost 0 bases, and 5 bases stayed unmatched. CDR1 and CDR2 from the germline V gene are SGHRS and YFSETQ. This CDR3 contains 17 residues. CDR3 DNA sequence: TGCGCCAGCAGCTTGGCGGGGGGGACGACCTCCTACAATGAGCAGTTCTTC. The encoded protein is CASSLAGGTTSYNEQFF.

The rearrangement links TRBV21-1 to TRBJ1-1; the table gives TRBD1 as D, unverified against the DNA. TRBV21-1 is a pseudogene. The length of the CDR3 is 15 residues. The CDR3 DNA sequence: TGTGCCAGCAGCCCACCGGACAGAGTGAACACTGAAGCTTTCTTT. As protein: CASSPPDRVNTEAFF.

Here the CDR3 reads CASRDRANTGELFF. The CDR3 DNA follows: TGTGCCAGCAGGGACAGAGCGAACACCGGGGAGCTGTTTTTT. The genes are TRBV2 and TRBJ2-2, with a tentative D call TRBD1 (6 bases). Germline V gene sequence: CDR1 SNHLY, CDR2 FYNNEI. The CDR3 length is 14 residues. V was cut by 6 bases and J by 0 bases, with 8 bases left in between.

The chain uses TRBV6-5 and TRBJ1-1; D is perhaps TRBD1 (6 bases). The CDR3 contains 15 residues. The germline gives CDR1 MNHEY, CDR2 SVGAGI. Trimming pared 10 bases from V and 7 bases from J, leaving 25 bases between. In nucleotides, the CDR3 is TGTGCCACCAGCCGTACAGGGACAATTCTAAGTGAAGCTTTCTTT. Amino acid sequence: CATSRTGTILSEAFF.